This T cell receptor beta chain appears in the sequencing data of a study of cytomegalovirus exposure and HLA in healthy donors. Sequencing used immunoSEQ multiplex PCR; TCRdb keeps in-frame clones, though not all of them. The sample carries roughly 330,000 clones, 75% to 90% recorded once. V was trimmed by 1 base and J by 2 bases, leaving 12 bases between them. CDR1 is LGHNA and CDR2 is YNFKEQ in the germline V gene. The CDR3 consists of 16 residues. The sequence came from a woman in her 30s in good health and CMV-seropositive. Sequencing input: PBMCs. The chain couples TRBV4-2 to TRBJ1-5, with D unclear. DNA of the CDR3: TGTGCCAGCAGCCAAGCTGGAGGGCTTGGCAATCAGCCCCAGCATTTT. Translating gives CASSQAGGLGNQPQHF.